This T cell receptor (beta chain) originates from a study of T cells after yellow fever vaccination. Study context: SMART-Seq v4 Ultra Low Input prepared libraries from low-cell fractions. General observations from the study: Contaminants from the bulk population, in the form of abundant clonotypes, could be found in FACS-sorted repertoires. After the booster, approximately 96% of CD4 and more than 75% of CD8 primary-response clones were re-detected.

Trimming cost V 6 bases and J 3 bases, with 9 bases left between them. Germline CDR1 is MNHEY and CDR2 is SVGEGT. The CDR3 extends over 12 amino acids. Researchers made TCR cDNA using 5'RACE template switching, and this step added a universal primer site and UMIs. TCRdb reanalysed the 5' RACE reads using MiXCR and keeps one entry per CDR3 protein. Among around 500,000 distinct CDR3 sequences listed, 21% were seen once. Worth noting for this clonotype: The antigen remains unidentified.

The sample here was PBMCs, taken roughly 20 days after the first yellow fever vaccination. The receptor comes from a man aged 18-30 years who received the YFV17D yellow fever vaccine. The V gene is TRBV6-2 or TRBV6-3, the J gene TRBJ2-7; TRBD1 is a possible D gene (6 bases). The CDR3 bases are TGTGCCAGCAGCACAGGGAGCTACGAGCAGTACGTC. This translates into CASSTGSYEQYV.